This TCR beta chain was profiled in a study of preoperative IRX-2 immunotherapy in early breast cancer. CDR3 length equals 16 residues. Germline V CDR1 and CDR2: SGHNT, YENEEA. The V gene lost 1 base and the J gene lost 0 bases, with 7 bases spanning the gap. Profiling relied on immunoSEQ multiplex PCR, and the TCRdb table lists in-frame clones only, not all of them. Of fewer than 40,000 clones listed, roughly nine tenths were seen once; the top ten hold 1.5% to 2%. Treatment here: preoperative locoregional IRX-2 cytokine immunotherapy. The material sequenced was tumor tissue, taken after IRX-2 immunotherapy. The clonotype comes from a human donor with breast cancer. This chain joins TRBV11-3 and TRBJ2-6; D uncertain. The chain's CDR3 is CASSLVRNSGANVLTF. The DNA of the CDR3 is TGTGCCAGCAGCTTAGTCCGGAACTCTGGGGCCAACGTCCTGACTTTC.